The present TCR beta chain was sequenced within a study of Graves' ophthalmopathy and Graves' hyperthyroidism. TCR beta CDR3 regions were amplified from RNA transcripts. The authors performed first-round RT-PCR with HTBI primers and then a second-round multiplex PCR. TCRdb redid the calling of the multiplex PCR reads with MiXCR, one entry per CDR3 protein. This table has around 1.1 million distinct CDR3 sequences, 35% to 45% appearing once. The CDR3 is 13 amino acids. The germline V gene has CDR1 MGHDK and CDR2 SYGVNS. Trimming removed 3 bases at V and 12 bases at J, with 18 bases between. This chain uses TRBV25-1 with TRBJ2-7, with a possible D match to TRBD1 (6 bases). This clonotype was sampled from an adult man with Graves' hyperthyroidism. The specimen sequenced was peripheral blood or thyroid tissue (not recorded which). As DNA, the CDR3 is TGTGCCAGCAGTGAGAGGACGGTAACAGGGCTGTACTTC. As protein: CASSERTVTGLYF.